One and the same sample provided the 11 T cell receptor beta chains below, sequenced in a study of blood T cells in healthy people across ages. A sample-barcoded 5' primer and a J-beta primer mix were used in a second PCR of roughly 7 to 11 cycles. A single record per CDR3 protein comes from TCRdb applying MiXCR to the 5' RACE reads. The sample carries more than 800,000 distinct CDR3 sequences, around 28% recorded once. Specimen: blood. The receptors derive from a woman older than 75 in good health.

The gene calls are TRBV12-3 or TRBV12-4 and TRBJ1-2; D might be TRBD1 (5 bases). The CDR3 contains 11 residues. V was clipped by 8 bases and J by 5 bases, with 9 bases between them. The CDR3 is CASGGAYGYTF. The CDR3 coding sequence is TGTGCCAGCGGAGGGGCTTATGGCTACACCTTC.

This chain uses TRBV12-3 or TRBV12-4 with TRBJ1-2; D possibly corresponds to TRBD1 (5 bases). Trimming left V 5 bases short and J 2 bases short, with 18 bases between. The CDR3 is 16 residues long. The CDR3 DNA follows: TGTGCCAGCAGTCCCGGGACTGTTTCGAGGAACTATGGCTACACCTTC. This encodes CASSPGTVSRNYGYTF.

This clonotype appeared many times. CDR3 in DNA: TGTGCCAGCAGCTTAGCGGCTAGCGGGGGCTCCTACAATGAGCAGTTCTTC. Its translation is CASSLAASGGSYNEQFF. This sequence joins TRBV7-2 and TRBJ2-1; 10 positions match TRBD2. The CDR3 is 17 residues long. Germline V gives CDR1 SGHTA, CDR2 FQGNSA. The J segment lost 0 bases and the V segment lost 0 bases, leaving 2 bases of the junction unmatched.

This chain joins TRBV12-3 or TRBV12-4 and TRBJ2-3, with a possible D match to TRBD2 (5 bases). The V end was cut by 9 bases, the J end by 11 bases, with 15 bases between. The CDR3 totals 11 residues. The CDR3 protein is CARAGGDVQYF. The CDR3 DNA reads TGTGCCAGAGCCGGAGGAGATGTGCAGTATTTT.

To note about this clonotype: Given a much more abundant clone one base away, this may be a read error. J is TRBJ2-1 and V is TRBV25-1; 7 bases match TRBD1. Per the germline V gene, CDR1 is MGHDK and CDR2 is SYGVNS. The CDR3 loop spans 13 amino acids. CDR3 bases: TGTGACAGCGCCAAGACAGGGATGAATGAGCAGTTCTTC. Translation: CDSAKTGMNEQFF.

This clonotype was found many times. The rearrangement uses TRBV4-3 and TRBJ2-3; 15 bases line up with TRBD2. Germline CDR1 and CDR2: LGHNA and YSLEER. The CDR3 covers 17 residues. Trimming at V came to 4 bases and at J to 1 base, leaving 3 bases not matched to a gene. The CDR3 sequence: CASSRTSGGEGTDTQYF. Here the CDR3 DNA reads TGCGCCAGCAGCCGGACTAGCGGGGGGGAGGGCACAGATACGCAGTATTTT.

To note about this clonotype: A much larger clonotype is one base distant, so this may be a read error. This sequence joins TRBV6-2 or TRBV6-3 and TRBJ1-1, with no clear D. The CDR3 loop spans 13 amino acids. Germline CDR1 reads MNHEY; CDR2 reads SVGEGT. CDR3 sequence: CTSSEAMNTEAFF. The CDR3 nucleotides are TGTACCAGCAGTGAGGCAATGAACACTGAAGCTTTCTTT.

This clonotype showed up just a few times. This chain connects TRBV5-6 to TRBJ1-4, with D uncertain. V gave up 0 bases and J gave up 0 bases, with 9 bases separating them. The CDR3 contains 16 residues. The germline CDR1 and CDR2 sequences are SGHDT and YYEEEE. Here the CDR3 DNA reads TGTGCCAGCAGCTTGGCCGGACTTGCAACTAATGAAAAACTGTTTTTT. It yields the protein CASSLAGLATNEKLFF.

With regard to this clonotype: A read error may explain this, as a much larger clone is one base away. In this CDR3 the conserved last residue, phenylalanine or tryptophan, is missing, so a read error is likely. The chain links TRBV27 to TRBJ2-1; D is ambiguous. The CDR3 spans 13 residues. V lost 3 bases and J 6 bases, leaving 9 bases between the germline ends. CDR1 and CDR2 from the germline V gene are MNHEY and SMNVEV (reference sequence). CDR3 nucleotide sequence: TGTGCCAGCAGTTTCGGCCCCGTCAATGAGCAGTTCGTC. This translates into CASSFGPVNEQFV.

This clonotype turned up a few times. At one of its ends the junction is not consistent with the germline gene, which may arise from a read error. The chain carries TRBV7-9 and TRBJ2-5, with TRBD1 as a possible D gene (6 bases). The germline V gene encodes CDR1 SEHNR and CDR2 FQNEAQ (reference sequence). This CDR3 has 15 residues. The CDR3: CASGLGRRGKETQYF. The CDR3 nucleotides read TGTGCCAGCGGCTTAGGCCGAAGGGGGAAAGAGACCCAGTACTTC.

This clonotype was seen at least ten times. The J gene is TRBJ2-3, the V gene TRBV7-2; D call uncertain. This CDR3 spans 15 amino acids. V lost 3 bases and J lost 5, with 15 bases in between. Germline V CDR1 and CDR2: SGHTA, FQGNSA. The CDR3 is CASSFSRVQGDTQYF. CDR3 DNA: TGTGCCAGCAGCTTCTCCCGCGTGCAAGGAGATACGCAGTATTTT.